This entry describes one TCR beta chain. Its matching antigen is unknown. The germline V gene has CDR1 KGHSH and CDR2 LQKENI. The CDR3 has 13 amino acids. For every donor, one blood sample of about 2.5 ml was drawn. The sample is drawn from a study of monozygotic twins with inflammatory bowel disease. Whole-study findings and limits: Researchers report that IBD patients shared fewer clonotypes with others than healthy twins, especially amid disease activity.

TCRdb derives one entry per CDR3 protein from the 5' RACE reads, leaving out DNA. In total, the table holds approximately 400,000 distinct CDR3 sequences. The source of this sequence is a human donor with ulcerative colitis or Crohn's disease, or a healthy co-twin of an affected twin (not recorded which). This sequence joins TRBV18 and TRBJ2-7; lacking DNA, the TRBD2 call made by TCRdb goes unchecked. The sample consisted of blood. CDR3: CASSPKRSNDQYF.